Detailed here is one T cell receptor beta chain. Its antigen is unknown. The CDR3 consists of 18 residues. Trimming cost V 1 base and J 6 bases; bases outside gene matches: 21. Germline CDR1 reads SQVTM; CDR2 reads ANQGSEA. Sequencing was performed with immunoSEQ multiplex PCR; in TCRdb, only in-frame clones are kept and a portion is missing. This sample yields approximately 150,000 clones, of which roughly 92% are seen a single time; over 1% belongs to the top ten. The data are from a study of T cell responses to AZD1222 COVID-19 vaccine. Study-level points and caveats: Without day 14 samples, only post-peak T cell repertoires were studied. Epitopes outside B.1.351 and B.1.1.7 mutated regions reportedly drew nearly half of spike TCRs. Donors skewed white British and female; clonal diversity was possibly underestimated.

This specimen consisted of peripheral blood, obtained 28 days after the second AZD1222 dose. The genes are TRBV29-1 and TRBJ2-7; TRBD1 matches 7 bases. The receptor's source is an adult who received the AZD1222 COVID-19 vaccine. CDR3 protein: CSVEVGTITGDPAGEQYF. CDR3 nucleotides: TGCAGCGTTGAAGTTGGGACAATTACAGGGGACCCCGCTGGCGAGCAGTACTTC.